Described below is a single TCR beta chain sequence and its context. Per the original data handling: The authors estimated nucleated cell counts from reference gene primer amplification. Here immunoSEQ multiplex PCR was the method, and the copy in TCRdb shows in-frame clones only, minus some. The V and J calls and clone size come from that table; D and trimming were worked out from the DNA. The table records about 240,000 clones, 85% to 90% of them present only once. The data stem from a study of blood T cell repertoires in COVID-19. Sequenced input: PBMCs or T cells enriched from blood (not recorded which). The TCR originated in a woman aged 30 to 39 who had recovered from COVID-19.

CDR3 region: CASSIRTSNSPLHF. CDR3 coding DNA: TGTGCCAGTAGTATCAGGACATCTAATTCACCCCTCCACTTT. The genes are TRBV19 and TRBJ1-6; the D gene is possibly TRBD1 (5 bases). V lost 3 bases, J lost 6 bases, and 9 bases lay in between. Germline values: CDR1 LNHDA, CDR2 SQIVND (reference sequence). This CDR3 spans 14 amino acids. Together with reference TRBV19 and TRBJ1-6, the CDR3 gives the full variable domain: DGGITQSPKYLFRKEGQNVTLSCEQNLNHDAMYWYRQDPGQGLRLIYYSQIVNDFQKGDIAEGYSVSREKKESFPLTVTSAQKNPTAFYLCASSIRTSNSPLHFGNGTRLTVT.